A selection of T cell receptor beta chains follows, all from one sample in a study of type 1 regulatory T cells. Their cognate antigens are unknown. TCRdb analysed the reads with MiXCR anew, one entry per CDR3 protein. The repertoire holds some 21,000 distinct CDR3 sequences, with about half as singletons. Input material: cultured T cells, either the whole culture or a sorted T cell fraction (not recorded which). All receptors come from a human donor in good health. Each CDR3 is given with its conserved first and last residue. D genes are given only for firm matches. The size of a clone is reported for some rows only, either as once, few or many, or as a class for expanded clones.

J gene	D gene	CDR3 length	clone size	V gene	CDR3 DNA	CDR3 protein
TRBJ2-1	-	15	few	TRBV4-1	TGCGCCAGCAGCCAAGAGTGGCAGGCCTACAATGAGCAGTTCTTC	CASSQEWQAYNEQFF
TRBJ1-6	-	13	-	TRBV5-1	TGCGCCAGCCAAGAGGAGTCTAATTCACCCCTCCACTTT	CASQEESNSPLHF
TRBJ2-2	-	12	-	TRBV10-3	TGTGCTGGACGGGGCTTTAACGGGGAGCTGTTTTTT	CAGRGFNGELFF
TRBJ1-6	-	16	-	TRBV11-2	TGTGCCAGCAGCCCTCCCCCCGGACAACGGTATTCACCCCTCCACTTT	CASSPPPGQRYSPLHF
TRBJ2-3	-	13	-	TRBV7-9	TGTGCCAGCAGCTCCTCCAACACAGATACGCAGTATTTT	CASSSSNTDTQYF
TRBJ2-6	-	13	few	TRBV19	TGTGCCAGTACCCTTCGCGGGGCCAACGTCCTGACTTTC	CASTLRGANVLTF
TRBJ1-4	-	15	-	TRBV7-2	TGTGCCAGCAGCCCTGGGCCGGCAACTAATGAAAAACTGTTTTTT	CASSPGPATNEKLFF
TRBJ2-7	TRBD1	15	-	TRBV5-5	TGTGCCAGCACCCTCAGCGGCCAGGGGGCCTTCGAGCAGTACTTC	CASTLSGQGAFEQYF
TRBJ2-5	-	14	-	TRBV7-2	TGTGCCAGCAGCTTAGCGGGGGCACGAGAGACCCAGTACTTC	CASSLAGARETQYF
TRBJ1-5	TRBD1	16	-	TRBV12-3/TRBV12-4	TGTGCCAGCAGTTTAAGGCAGGGGGCCGGCAATCAGCCCCAGCATTTT	CASSLRQGAGNQPQHF
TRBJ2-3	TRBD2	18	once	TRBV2	TGTGCCAGCAGTGAAATCGGGGTGACGCTAGCGGGGGAAGATACGCAGTATTTT	CASSEIGVTLAGEDTQYF
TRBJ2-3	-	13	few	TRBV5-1	TGCGCCAGCAGCCAGCCAGGCACAGATACGCAGTATTTT	CASSQPGTDTQYF
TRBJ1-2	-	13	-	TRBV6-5	TGTGCCAGCGGAGGGTGGGACGGTATCGGCTACACCTTC	CASGGWDGIGYTF
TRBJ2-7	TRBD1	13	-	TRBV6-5	TGTGCCAGCAGGACAGGGGGTAGTGGCGAGCAGTACTTC	CASRTGGSGEQYF
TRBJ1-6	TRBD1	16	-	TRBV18	TGTGCCAGCTCACCATCCCAGGGGGGTCAAGATTCACCCCTCCACTTT	CASSPSQGGQDSPLHF
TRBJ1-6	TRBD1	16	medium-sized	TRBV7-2	TGTGCCAGCAGCTCACAGGGGACGCTAGATAATTCACCCCTCCACTTT	CASSSQGTLDNSPLHF
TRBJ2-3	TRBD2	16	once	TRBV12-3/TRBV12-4	TGTGCCAGCAGTCCTTGGACTAGCGGCTTCACAGATACGCAGTATTTT	CASSPWTSGFTDTQYF
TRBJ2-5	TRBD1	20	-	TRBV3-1	TGTGCCAGCAGCCAGCTTCCCCGGGACAGGGGGCTCCACCCTCAAGAGACCCAGTACTTC	CASSQLPRDRGLHPQETQYF
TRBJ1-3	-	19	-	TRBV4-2	TGTGCCAGCAGCCAAGATATTTCCCCGGACTCCATCTCTGGAAACACCATATATTTT	CASSQDISPDSISGNTIYF
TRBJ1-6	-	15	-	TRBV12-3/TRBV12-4	TGTGCCAGCAGCCCGCTAGGGCTTCGGAATTCACCCCTCCACTTT	CASSPLGLRNSPLHF
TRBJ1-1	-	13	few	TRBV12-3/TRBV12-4	TGTGCCAGCAGTTTGACCACGGTTACTGAAGCTTTCTTT	CASSLTTVTEAFF
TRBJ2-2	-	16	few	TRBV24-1	TGTGCCACCAGTGACTTTGGGACACTGAACACCGGGGAGCTGTTTTTT	CATSDFGTLNTGELFF
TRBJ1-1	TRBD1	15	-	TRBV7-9	TGTGCCAGCAGCTCAAGAGGGACAGCGAACACTGAAGCTTTCTTT	CASSSRGTANTEAFF
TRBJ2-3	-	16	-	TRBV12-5	TGTGCTAGTGGTTCTGGGGGAGTGACTAGCACAGATACGCAGTATTTT	CASGSGGVTSTDTQYF
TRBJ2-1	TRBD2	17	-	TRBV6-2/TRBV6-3	TGTGCCAGCAAGACTAGCGGGGGGGCCAGGGCAACGAATGAGCAGTTCTTC	CASKTSGGARATNEQFF
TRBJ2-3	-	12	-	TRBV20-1	TGCAGTGCTAGAGCTTCGGGAGATACGCAGTATTTT	CSARASGDTQYF
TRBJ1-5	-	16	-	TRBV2	TGTGCCAGCAGTGAAGAATCTTGGCGTGCAAATCAGCCCCAGCATTTT	CASSEESWRANQPQHF
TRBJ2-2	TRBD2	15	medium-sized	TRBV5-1	TGCGCCAGCAGCTTGGCAGCGGGGGGAACCGGGGAGCTGTTTTTT	CASSLAAGGTGELFF
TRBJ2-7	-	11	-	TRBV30	TGTGCCTGGAGTGTACTGTGGGAGCAGTACTTC	CAWSVLWEQYF
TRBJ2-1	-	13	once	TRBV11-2	TGTGCCAGCAGCTTGTGGCAGTCACATGAGCAGTTCTTC	CASSLWQSHEQFF
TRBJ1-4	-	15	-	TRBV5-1	TGCGCCAGTAGCGAGAGGGGGTTGACTAATGAAAAACTGTTTTTT	CASSERGLTNEKLFF
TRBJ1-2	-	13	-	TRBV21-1	TGTGCCAGCACCAAAAGGGGGCGGGGAGGCTACACCTTC	CASTKRGRGGYTF
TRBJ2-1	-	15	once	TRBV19	TGTGCCAGTAGTCTAAACAGGTTCCCCGACAATGAGCAGTTCTTC	CASSLNRFPDNEQFF
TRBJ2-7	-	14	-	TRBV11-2	TGTGCCAGCAGCCGCAGTAGCAGCTCCTACGAGCAGTACTTC	CASSRSSSSYEQYF
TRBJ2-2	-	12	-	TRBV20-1	TGCAGTGCCAGAGAGGGGCCCGGGGAGCTGTTTTTT	CSAREGPGELFF
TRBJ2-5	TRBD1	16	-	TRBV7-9	TGTGCCAGCAGCGCTAGAGGAACAGGGGGCCGAGAGACCCAGTACTTC	CASSARGTGGRETQYF
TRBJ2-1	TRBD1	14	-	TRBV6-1	TGTGCCAGCAGACCGGGACAGGGGTACAATGAGCAGTTCTTC	CASRPGQGYNEQFF
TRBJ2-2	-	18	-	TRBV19	TGTGCCAGTAGTAGCCCCCCAGTGGATTCAATGAACACCGGGGAGCTGTTTTTT	CASSSPPVDSMNTGELFF
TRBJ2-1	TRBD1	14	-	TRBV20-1	TGCAGTGCCCTTACAGGGGGGATCTACAATGAGCAGTTCTTC	CSALTGGIYNEQFF